Following are 17 T cell receptor beta chains from one sample sequenced in a study of blood T cells in healthy people across ages. The authors ran a second PCR of roughly 6 to 12 cycles using a sample-barcoded 5' primer and a J-beta primer mix. Using its own MiXCR run on the 5' RACE reads, TCRdb lists one record per CDR3 protein. The sample holds 890,000 or so distinct CDR3 sequences, roughly 60% seen once. The sample taken for sequencing was blood. These receptors were collected from a man aged 25-45 years in good health.

This clonotype appeared many times. V usage is TRBV20-1 and J usage is TRBJ1-2; 7 bases line up with TRBD1. V lost 0 bases, J lost 4 bases, and 14 bases stayed unmatched. CDR1 and CDR2 (germline): DFQATT, SNEGSKA (reference sequence). The CDR3 spans 17 residues. This CDR3 reads CSARDPKNEGQFYGYTF. The CDR3 bases are TGCAGTGCTAGAGACCCAAAAAATGAGGGACAGTTCTATGGCTACACCTTC.

This chain links TRBV6-5 with TRBJ1-6, with TRBD1 matching over 7 bases. V trimming: 5 bases; J trimming: 11 bases; junction bases outside the gene matches: 6. Germline CDR1 reads MNHEY; CDR2 reads SVGAGI. CDR3 length equals 13 residues. Here the CDR3 DNA reads TGTGCCAGCAGTCAGCAGGGGGGTACACCCCTCCACTTT. This encodes CASSQQGGTPLHF.

A single count supports this clonotype. The chain couples TRBV18 to TRBJ2-3; TRBD1 matches 10 bases. CDR1 and CDR2 from the germline V gene are KGHSH and LQKENI. V lost 3 bases, J lost 0 bases, and 3 bases stayed unmatched. The CDR3 runs 16 residues. DNA of the CDR3: TGTGCCAGCTCACCGGACAGGGGGTTAAGCACAGATACGCAGTATTTT. It encodes CASSPDRGLSTDTQYF.

This clonotype came up a few times. This chain uses TRBV3-1 with TRBJ1-2, with TRBD1 as a possible D gene (5 bases). With 7 bases removed from V and 4 bases from J, the gap between germline ends came to 13 bases. Germline CDR1 LGHDT, CDR2 YNNKEL (reference sequence). This CDR3 spans 13 amino acids. CDR3 bases: TGTGCCAGCACCCGAGACGGGGGCTATGGCTACACCTTC. This encodes CASTRDGGYGYTF.

The CDR3 loop reads CASSTGLAAYNEQFF. The CDR3 nucleotides read TGTGCCAGTAGCACTGGGCTAGCGGCTTACAATGAGCAGTTCTTC. The V and J genes are TRBV6-2 or TRBV6-3 and TRBJ2-1, with 7 bases lining up with TRBD2. The CDR3 loop spans 15 amino acids. The V gene end was trimmed by 9 bases and the J gene end by 4 bases; junction bases not matched to a gene: 12. Germline V gene lookup returns CDR1 MNHEY and CDR2 SVGEGT.

J is TRBJ2-1 and V is TRBV2, with TRBD1 as a possible D gene (6 bases). The J call is in doubt because the DNA end fits TRBJ2-7 better. This CDR3 comprises 16 residues. Germline-derived CDR1 and CDR2 are SNHLY and FYNNEI. CDR3 sequence (DNA): TGTGCCAGCACTAAAACGGCGTACAGGGAGCACAATGAGCAGTACTTC. Its translation: CASTKTAYREHNEQYF.

The chain links TRBV7-3 to TRBJ2-3; 11 nucleotides align to TRBD1. The V gene's germline CDR1 is SGHTA and CDR2 FQGTGA. With V trimmed by 2 bases and J by 7 bases, 11 bases remained unmatched. The length of the CDR3 is 17 residues. The chain's CDR3 is CASSLGGGQGVMNTQYF. The CDR3 region has the DNA TGTGCCAGCAGCTTAGGAGGGGGACAGGGGGTGATGAATACGCAGTATTTT.

This clonotype was counted a few times. The rearrangement uses TRBV4-3 and TRBJ2-4; weak D call: TRBD2 (5 bases). This CDR3 has 15 amino acids. Trimming removed 4 bases at V and 3 bases at J, with 13 bases between. CDR1 LGHNA and CDR2 YSLEER come from the germline V gene. DNA for the CDR3: TGCGCCAGCAGCCCCAGCGTCGGGGACAAAAACATTCAGTACTTC. It yields the protein CASSPSVGDKNIQYF.

This clonotype was seen just once. The chain is built from TRBV5-1 and TRBJ2-5, with D possibly matching TRBD1 (6 bases). The CDR3 length is 13 residues. The germline gives CDR1 SGHRS, CDR2 YFSETQ. V was pared by 4 bases and J by 2 bases, with 9 bases between. This CDR3 is CASSTDSQETQYF. CDR3 nucleotides: TGCGCCAGCAGCACGGACAGTCAAGAGACCCAGTACTTC.

A note on this clonotype: At one of its ends the junction is not consistent with the germline gene, which may arise from a read error. V and J are TRBV20-1 and TRBJ1-5; D gene unclear. From germline, CDR1 is DFQATT and CDR2 SNEGSKA (reference sequence). CDR3 length equals 16 residues. CDR3: CSTRDRIHQSNQPQHF. As DNA, the CDR3 is TGCAGTACTAGAGATCGGATACACCAGAGCAATCAGCCCCAGCATTTT.

This chain uses TRBV6-1 with TRBJ2-6; 9 bases map to TRBD1. Germline CDR1 is MNHNS and CDR2 is SASEGT. The CDR3 consists of 18 residues. Trimming removed 5 bases from V and 4 bases from J; junction bases left unmatched: 12. In nucleotides, the CDR3 is TGTGCCAGCAGTCCCTCTCCCGGGACAGGGTCCGGGGCCAACGTCCTGACTTTC. This encodes CASSPSPGTGSGANVLTF.

This clonotype was detected only a few times. The rearrangement joins TRBV28 to TRBJ2-7; D not certain. V lost 8 bases and J lost 2, with 4 bases in between. This CDR3 is built from 10 residues. Germline lookup yields CDR1 MDHEN and CDR2 SYDVKM. The CDR3 loop reads CASAAYEQYF. For the CDR3, the DNA is TGTGCCAGCGCCGCCTACGAGCAGTACTTC.

The V call is TRBV29-1, the J call TRBJ2-1; 10 nucleotides match TRBD2. Germline V gene lookup returns CDR1 SQVTM and CDR2 ANQGSEA. The CDR3 is 14 amino acids. V lost 1 base, J lost 6 bases, and 3 bases stayed unmatched. For the CDR3, the DNA is TGCAGCGTTGAAGGCCTAGCGGGGGTCAATGAGCAGTTCTTC. It codes for CSVEGLAGVNEQFF.

This clonotype has at least ten counts. J is TRBJ2-1 and V is TRBV29-1; TRBD2 agrees at 12 bases. Germline V lookup: CDR1 SQVTM, CDR2 ANQGSEA. The CDR3 loop spans 13 amino acids. After removal of 4 bases from V and 9 bases from J, the junction contained 4 bases not matched to a gene. This chain's CDR3 is CSVVTSGGSEQFF. The CDR3, as DNA: TGCAGCGTTGTCACTAGCGGGGGGAGTGAGCAGTTCTTC.

This clonotype has only a few counts. The V call is TRBV7-2, the J call TRBJ1-2; 8 bases are a match to TRBD1. CDR1 and CDR2 from the germline V gene are SGHTA and FQGNSA. After removal of 1 base from V and 4 bases from J, the junction contained 2 bases not matched to a gene. CDR3 length: 14 amino acids. CDR3: CASSLVQGGYGYTF. Here the CDR3 DNA reads TGTGCCAGCAGCTTAGTACAGGGGGGCTATGGCTACACCTTC.

The chain couples TRBV7-2 to TRBJ1-4; D not certain. The V end was cut by 1 base, the J end by 8 bases, with 11 bases between. This CDR3 is 14 amino acids long. CDR1 is SGHTA and CDR2 is FQGNSA in the germline V gene. The CDR3 here is CASSLVLRPEKLFF. CDR3 DNA sequence: TGTGCCAGCAGCTTAGTTCTCAGGCCGGAAAAACTGTTTTTT.

In this sample, this clonotype turned up a few times. V and J are TRBV24-1 and TRBJ2-5, with D perhaps TRBD2 (5 bases). Germline lookup yields CDR1 KGHDR and CDR2 SFDVKD. V was shortened by 4 bases and J by 5 bases, with 16 bases between the two germline ends. This CDR3 region has 15 residues. The CDR3 is CATSDPILGAETQYF. For the CDR3, the DNA is TGTGCCACCAGTGACCCGATACTGGGAGCCGAGACCCAGTACTTC.